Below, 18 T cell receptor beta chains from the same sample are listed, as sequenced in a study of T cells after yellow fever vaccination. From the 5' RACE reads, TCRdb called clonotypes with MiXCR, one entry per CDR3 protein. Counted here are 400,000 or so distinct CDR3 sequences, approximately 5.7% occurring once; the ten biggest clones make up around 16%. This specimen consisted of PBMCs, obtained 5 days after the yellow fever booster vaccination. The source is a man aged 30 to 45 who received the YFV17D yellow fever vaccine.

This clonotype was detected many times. The CDR3 nucleotides are TGTGCCAGCAGCATTGGGGGTGACACCTACGAGCAGTACTTC. This translates into CASSIGGDTYEQYF. V usage is TRBV5-6 and J usage is TRBJ2-7; D may correspond to TRBD1 or TRBD2 (5 bases each). Germline V gene data show CDR1 as SGHDT and CDR2 as YYEEEE. CDR3 length equals 14 residues. Trimming took 4 bases from V and 2 from J, leaving 13 bases between them.

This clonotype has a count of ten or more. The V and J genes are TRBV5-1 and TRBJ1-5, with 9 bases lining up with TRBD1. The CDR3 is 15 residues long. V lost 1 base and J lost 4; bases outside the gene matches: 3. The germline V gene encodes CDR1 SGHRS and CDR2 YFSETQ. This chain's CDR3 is CASSLTGGSNQPQHF. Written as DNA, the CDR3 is TGCGCCAGCAGCTTGACAGGGGGCTCGAATCAGCCCCAGCATTTT.

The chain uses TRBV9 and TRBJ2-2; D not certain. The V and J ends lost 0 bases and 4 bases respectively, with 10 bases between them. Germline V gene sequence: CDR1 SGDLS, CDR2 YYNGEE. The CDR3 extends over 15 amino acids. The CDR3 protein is CASSVDVSPTGELFF. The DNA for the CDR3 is TGTGCCAGCAGCGTAGACGTATCACCCACCGGGGAGCTGTTTTTT.

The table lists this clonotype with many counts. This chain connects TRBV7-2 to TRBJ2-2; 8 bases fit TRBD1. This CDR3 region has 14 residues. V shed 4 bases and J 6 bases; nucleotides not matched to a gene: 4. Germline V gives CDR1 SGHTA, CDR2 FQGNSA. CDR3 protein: CASSSGTGSGELFF. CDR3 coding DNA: TGTGCCAGCAGCTCCGGGACAGGTTCCGGGGAGCTGTTTTTT.

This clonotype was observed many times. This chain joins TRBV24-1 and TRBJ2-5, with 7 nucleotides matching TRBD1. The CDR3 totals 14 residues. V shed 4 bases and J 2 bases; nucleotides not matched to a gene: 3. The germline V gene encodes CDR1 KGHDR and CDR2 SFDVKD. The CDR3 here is CATSDSGQQETQYF. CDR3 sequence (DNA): TGTGCCACCAGTGACTCGGGACAGCAAGAGACCCAGTACTTC.

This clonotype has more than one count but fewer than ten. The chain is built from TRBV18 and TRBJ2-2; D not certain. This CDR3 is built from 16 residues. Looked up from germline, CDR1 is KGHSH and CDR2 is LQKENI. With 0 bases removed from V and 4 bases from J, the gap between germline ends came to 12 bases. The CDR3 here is CASSPPVGRTTGELFF. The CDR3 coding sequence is TGTGCCAGCTCACCACCGGTCGGACGTACCACCGGGGAGCTGTTTTTT. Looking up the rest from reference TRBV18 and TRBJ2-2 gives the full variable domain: NAGVMQNPRHLVRRRGQEARLRCSPMKGHSHVYWYRQLPEEGLKFMVYLQKENIIDESGMPKERFSAEFPKEGPSILRIQQVVRGDSAAYFCASSPPVGRTTGELFFGEGSRLTVL.

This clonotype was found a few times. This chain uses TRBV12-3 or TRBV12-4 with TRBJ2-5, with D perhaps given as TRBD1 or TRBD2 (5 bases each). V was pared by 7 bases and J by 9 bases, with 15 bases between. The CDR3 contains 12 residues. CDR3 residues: CASTQGLGAQYF. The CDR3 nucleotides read TGTGCCAGCACTCAGGGCCTCGGGGCCCAGTACTTC.

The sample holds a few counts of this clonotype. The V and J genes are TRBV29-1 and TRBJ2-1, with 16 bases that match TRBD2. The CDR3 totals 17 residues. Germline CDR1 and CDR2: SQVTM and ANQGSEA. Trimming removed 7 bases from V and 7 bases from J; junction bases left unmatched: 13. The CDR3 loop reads CSARSGLAGGRLNEQFF. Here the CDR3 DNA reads TGCAGCGCCCGATCGGGACTAGCGGGAGGGCGATTAAATGAGCAGTTCTTC.

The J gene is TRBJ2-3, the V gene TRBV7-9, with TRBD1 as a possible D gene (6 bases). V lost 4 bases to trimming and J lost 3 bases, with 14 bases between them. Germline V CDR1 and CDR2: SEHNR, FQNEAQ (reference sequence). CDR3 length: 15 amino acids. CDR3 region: CASSSPSGVTDTQYF. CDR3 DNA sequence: TGTGCCAGCAGCTCACCTTCAGGGGTGACAGATACGCAGTATTTT.

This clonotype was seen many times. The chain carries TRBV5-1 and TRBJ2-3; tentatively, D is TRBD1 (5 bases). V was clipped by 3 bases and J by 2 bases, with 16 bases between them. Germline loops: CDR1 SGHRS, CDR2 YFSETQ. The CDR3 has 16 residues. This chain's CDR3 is CASSSGVGVNTDTQYF. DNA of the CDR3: TGCGCCAGCAGCTCTGGCGTAGGGGTAAACACAGATACGCAGTATTTT.

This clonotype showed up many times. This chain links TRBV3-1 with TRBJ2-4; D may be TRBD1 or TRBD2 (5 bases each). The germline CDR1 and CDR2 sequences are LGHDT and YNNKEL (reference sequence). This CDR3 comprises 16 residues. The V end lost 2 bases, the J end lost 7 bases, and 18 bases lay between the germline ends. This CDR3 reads CASSQPRLGVGNIQYF. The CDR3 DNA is TGTGCCAGCAGCCAACCCCGACTGGGGGTGGGGAACATTCAGTACTTC.

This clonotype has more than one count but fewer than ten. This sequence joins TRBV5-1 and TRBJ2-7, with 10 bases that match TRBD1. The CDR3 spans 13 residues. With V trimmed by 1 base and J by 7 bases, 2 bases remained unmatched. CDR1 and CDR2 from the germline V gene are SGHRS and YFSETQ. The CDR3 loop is CASSLRDRGEQYF. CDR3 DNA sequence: TGCGCCAGCAGCTTGCGGGACAGGGGAGAGCAGTACTTC.

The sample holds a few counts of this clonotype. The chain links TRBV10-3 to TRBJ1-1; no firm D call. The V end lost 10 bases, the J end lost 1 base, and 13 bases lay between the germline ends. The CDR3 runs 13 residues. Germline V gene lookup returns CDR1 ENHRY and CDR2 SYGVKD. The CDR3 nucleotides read TGTGCCACACTTAGACGGGAGAACACTGAAGCTTTCTTT. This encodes CATLRRENTEAFF.

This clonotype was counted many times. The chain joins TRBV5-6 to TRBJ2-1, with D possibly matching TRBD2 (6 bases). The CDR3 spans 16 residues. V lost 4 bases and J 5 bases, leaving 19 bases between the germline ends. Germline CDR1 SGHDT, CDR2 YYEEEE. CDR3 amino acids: CASSRLAATGDNEQFF. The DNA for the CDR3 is TGTGCCAGCAGCAGATTAGCGGCCACGGGTGACAATGAGCAGTTCTTC.

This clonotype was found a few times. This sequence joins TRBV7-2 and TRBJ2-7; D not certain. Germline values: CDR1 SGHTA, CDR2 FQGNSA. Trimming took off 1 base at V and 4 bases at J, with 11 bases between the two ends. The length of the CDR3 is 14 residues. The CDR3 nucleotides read TGTGCCAGCAGCTTAGGCAAGGGTGCGTACGAGCAGTACTTC. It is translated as CASSLGKGAYEQYF.

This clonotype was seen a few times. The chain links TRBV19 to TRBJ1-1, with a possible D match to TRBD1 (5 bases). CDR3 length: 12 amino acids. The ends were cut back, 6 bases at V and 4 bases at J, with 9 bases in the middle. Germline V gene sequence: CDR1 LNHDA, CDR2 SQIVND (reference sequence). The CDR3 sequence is CASRQTATEAFF. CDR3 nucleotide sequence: TGTGCCAGTAGGCAGACAGCCACTGAAGCTTTCTTT.

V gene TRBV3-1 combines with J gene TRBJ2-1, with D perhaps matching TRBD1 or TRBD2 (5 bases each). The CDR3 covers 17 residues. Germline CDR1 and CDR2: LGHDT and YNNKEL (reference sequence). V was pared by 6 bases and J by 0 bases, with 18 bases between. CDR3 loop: CASSGVGGFSSYNEQFF. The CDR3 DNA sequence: TGTGCCAGCAGTGGGGTTGGGGGATTTAGCTCCTACAATGAGCAGTTCTTC.

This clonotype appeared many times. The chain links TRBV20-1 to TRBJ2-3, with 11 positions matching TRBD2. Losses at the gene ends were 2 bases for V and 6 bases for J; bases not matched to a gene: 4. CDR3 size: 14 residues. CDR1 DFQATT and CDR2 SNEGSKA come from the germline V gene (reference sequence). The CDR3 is CSARLAGGADTQYF. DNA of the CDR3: TGCAGTGCTAGACTAGCGGGAGGTGCGGATACGCAGTATTTT.